This paragraph reports one T cell receptor beta chain. One end of the junction fails to match germline, which may point to a read error. As processed by the authors: Amplification from reference gene primers served as the basis for estimated nucleated cell counts. Method: immunoSEQ multiplex PCR; TCRdb's copy keeps in-frame clones and lacks some. V and J calls and clone size come straight from that table; D and trimming were deduced from the DNA. Among around 220,000 clones listed, roughly 87% were seen once. These data are taken from a study of blood T cell repertoires in COVID-19. Study at large: Specimens from acute and convalescent COVID-19 originated in the United States, Italy and Spain. PBMCs, B-cell-depleted T cells, or T cells were the source of the cDNA or gDNA that made up the material.

The CDR3 totals 15 residues. CDR1 SSHAT and CDR2 FNYEAQ come from the germline V gene (reference sequence). The receptor was isolated from a man aged 35-49 years with active or convalescent COVID-19. Sample: peripheral blood. V is TRBV7-7 and J is TRBJ2-7, with TRBD2 matching 13 bases. CDR3 DNA: TGTGCTAGCAGCTCCGGGACTAGCGGGACCTACGAGCAGTACTTC. As protein: CASSSGTSGTYEQYF. Full variable domain (rest looked up from reference TRBV7-7 and TRBJ2-7): GAGVSQSPRYKVTKRGQDVTLRCDPISSHATLYWYQQALGQGPEFLTYFNYEAQPDKSGLPSDRFSAERPEGSISTLTIQRTEQRDSAMYRCASSSGTSGTYEQYFGPGTRLTVT.